These T cell receptor beta chains were read from a single sample in a study of blood T cell repertoires in COVID-19. Sequenced by immunoSEQ multiplex PCR; TCRdb stores in-frame clones only, minus some. The data contain 95,000 to 100,000 clones, approximately 89% of them singletons. Input material: peripheral blood. All receptors derive from a young woman with acute or convalescent COVID-19. Each CDR3 is given with its conserved first and last residue. Each record gives: clone size, D gene, J gene, V gene, CDR3 protein, CDR3 DNA. A D gene is named only where the DNA matches it firmly. Size is omitted from some rows. Given values are once, few, many or a class for expanded clones.

clone_size: .; d_call: TRBD1; j_call: TRBJ2-7; v_call: TRBV5-6; cdr3_aa: CASSAGTGVGEQYF; cdr3_nt: TGTGCCAGCAGCGCAGGGACAGGGGTGGGGGAGCAGTACTTC
clone_size: once; d_call: TRBD1; j_call: TRBJ1-2; v_call: TRBV14; cdr3_aa: CASSQGRGRTYGYTF; cdr3_nt: TGTGCCAGCAGCCAAGGAAGGGGGCGCACCTATGGCTACACCTTC
clone_size: .; d_call: .; j_call: TRBJ1-1; v_call: TRBV19; cdr3_aa: CASSPGEGTWGAFF; cdr3_nt: TGTGCCAGTAGTCCCGGGGAGGGGACCTGGGGAGCTTTCTTT
clone_size: .; d_call: .; j_call: TRBJ1-2; v_call: TRBV3-1/TRBV3-2; cdr3_aa: CASSQFDRLADGYTF; cdr3_nt: TGTGCCAGCAGCCAATTCGACAGATTAGCGGATGGCTACACCTTC
clone_size: .; d_call: .; j_call: TRBJ1-1; v_call: TRBV6-1; cdr3_aa: CASSERIMNTEAFF; cdr3_nt: TGTGCCAGCAGTGAGCGGATTATGAACACTGAAGCTTTCTTT
clone_size: .; d_call: .; j_call: TRBJ2-7; v_call: TRBV11-3; cdr3_aa: CASSSGEAYEQYF; cdr3_nt: TGTGCCAGCAGCTCCGGGGAAGCCTACGAGCAGTACTTC
clone_size: .; d_call: .; j_call: TRBJ1-4; v_call: TRBV29-1; cdr3_aa: CSVHLTAGKLFF; cdr3_nt: TGCAGCGTTCACCTTACGGCCGGGAAACTGTTTTTT
clone_size: .; d_call: .; j_call: TRBJ2-5; v_call: TRBV6-5; cdr3_aa: CASSSFREEWETQYF; cdr3_nt: TGTGCCAGCAGCTCATTTAGGGAGGAATGGGAGACCCAGTACTTC
clone_size: few; d_call: .; j_call: TRBJ1-4; v_call: TRBV7-9; cdr3_aa: CASSLDRQATNEKLFF; cdr3_nt: TGTGCCAGCAGCTTGGACCGACAGGCAACTAATGAAAAACTGTTTTTT
clone_size: .; d_call: TRBD2; j_call: TRBJ2-3; v_call: TRBV5-6; cdr3_aa: CASSLRGTSGNTDTQYF; cdr3_nt: TGTGCCAGCAGCCTACGGGGAACTAGCGGTAACACAGATACGCAGTATTTT
clone_size: .; d_call: .; j_call: TRBJ2-7; v_call: TRBV5-1; cdr3_aa: CASSTPGQQYYEQYF; cdr3_nt: TGCGCCAGCAGCACCCCCGGACAGCAGTACTACGAGCAGTACTTC
clone_size: .; d_call: .; j_call: TRBJ2-2; v_call: TRBV9; cdr3_aa: CASSVGIGGGELFF; cdr3_nt: TGTGCCAGCAGCGTTGGGATCGGGGGCGGGGAGCTGTTTTTT
clone_size: .; d_call: .; j_call: TRBJ2-7; v_call: TRBV11-3; cdr3_aa: CASSPQVGREQYF; cdr3_nt: TGTGCCAGCAGCCCCCAGGTGGGGCGGGAGCAGTACTTC
clone_size: .; d_call: .; j_call: TRBJ1-4; v_call: TRBV28; cdr3_aa: CASSPRGGSNEKLFF; cdr3_nt: TGTGCCAGCAGTCCAAGAGGGGGTTCGAATGAAAAACTGTTTTTT
clone_size: .; d_call: .; j_call: TRBJ2-5; v_call: TRBV28; cdr3_aa: CASRARVLQETQYF; cdr3_nt: TGTGCCAGCAGGGCCCGGGTCCTTCAAGAGACCCAGTACTTC
clone_size: .; d_call: TRBD2; j_call: TRBJ2-3; v_call: TRBV6-6; cdr3_aa: CASSQYLAAPSTDTQYF; cdr3_nt: TGTGCCAGCAGTCAGTACCTAGCGGCGCCTAGCACAGATACGCAGTATTTT
clone_size: once; d_call: TRBD1; j_call: TRBJ2-1; v_call: TRBV7-9; cdr3_aa: CASSSQGQKENNEQFF; cdr3_nt: TGTGCCAGCAGCTCACAGGGGCAAAAGGAAAACAATGAGCAGTTCTTC
clone_size: few; d_call: .; j_call: TRBJ2-1; v_call: TRBV7-3; cdr3_aa: CASSLRTWDNEQFF; cdr3_nt: TGTGCCAGCAGCTTGCGGACATGGGACAATGAGCAGTTCTTC
clone_size: .; d_call: TRBD1; j_call: TRBJ1-2; v_call: TRBV10-3; cdr3_aa: CAISAGTGTNYGYTF; cdr3_nt: TGTGCCATCAGCGCCGGGACAGGGACAAACTATGGCTACACCTTC
clone_size: .; d_call: .; j_call: TRBJ1-5; v_call: TRBV6-6; cdr3_aa: CASTHGNQPQHF; cdr3_nt: TGTGCCAGCACCCACGGGAATCAGCCCCAGCATTTT
clone_size: .; d_call: TRBD1; j_call: TRBJ1-2; v_call: TRBV24-1; cdr3_aa: CATSPNAPGQGATSNYGYTF; cdr3_nt: TGTGCCACCAGCCCAAATGCCCCCGGACAGGGGGCTACCTCTAACTATGGCTACACCTTC
clone_size: .; d_call: TRBD2; j_call: TRBJ2-1; v_call: TRBV5-1; cdr3_aa: CASSSRLAGGQEQFF; cdr3_nt: TGCGCCAGCAGCTCCCGACTAGCGGGGGGCCAGGAGCAGTTCTTC
clone_size: .; d_call: .; j_call: TRBJ2-1; v_call: TRBV7-3; cdr3_aa: CASSLRGYNEQFF; cdr3_nt: TGTGCCAGCAGCTTAAGAGGCTACAATGAGCAGTTCTTC
clone_size: .; d_call: TRBD2; j_call: TRBJ2-3; v_call: TRBV2; cdr3_aa: CASRLAGGPHTQYF; cdr3_nt: TGTGCCAGCAGACTAGCGGGGGGGCCTCATACGCAGTATTTT
clone_size: .; d_call: .; j_call: TRBJ1-2; v_call: TRBV6-5; cdr3_aa: CASTRGGGHYGYTF; cdr3_nt: TGTGCCAGCACCCGGGGGGGTGGCCACTATGGCTACACCTTC
clone_size: .; d_call: .; j_call: TRBJ2-1; v_call: TRBV19; cdr3_aa: CASSRRGAGAILSYNEQFF; cdr3_nt: TGTGCCAGTAGTAGGCGTGGGGCGGGGGCCATCCTTTCCTACAATGAGCAGTTCTTC
clone_size: .; d_call: .; j_call: TRBJ1-5; v_call: TRBV28; cdr3_aa: CASSFGGDNQPQHF; cdr3_nt: TGTGCCAGCAGTTTTGGAGGAGACAATCAGCCCCAGCATTTT
clone_size: .; d_call: .; j_call: TRBJ2-1; v_call: TRBV27; cdr3_aa: CASSQLPPREQFF; cdr3_nt: TGTGCCAGCAGTCAACTCCCCCCGAGAGAGCAGTTCTTC
clone_size: once; d_call: TRBD1; j_call: TRBJ1-5; v_call: TRBV4-2; cdr3_aa: CASSTRQGQLSNQPQHF; cdr3_nt: TGTGCCAGCAGCACTCGACAGGGTCAGTTGAGCAATCAGCCCCAGCATTTT
clone_size: .; d_call: TRBD2; j_call: TRBJ2-1; v_call: TRBV6-2/TRBV6-3; cdr3_aa: CASSELASEQFF; cdr3_nt: TGTGCCAGCAGCGAACTAGCGAGCGAGCAGTTCTTC
clone_size: .; d_call: TRBD1; j_call: TRBJ1-1; v_call: TRBV30; cdr3_aa: CAWSEGDRGAEAFF; cdr3_nt: TGTGCCTGGAGTGAGGGGGACAGGGGAGCTGAAGCTTTCTTT
clone_size: .; d_call: TRBD1; j_call: TRBJ1-2; v_call: TRBV5-8; cdr3_aa: CASSLAGTGDNYGYTF; cdr3_nt: TGTGCCAGCAGCTTGGCCGGGACAGGGGACAACTATGGCTACACCTTC
clone_size: .; d_call: .; j_call: TRBJ1-3; v_call: TRBV6-1; cdr3_aa: CASSELRSGNTIYF; cdr3_nt: TGTGCCAGCAGTGAACTTCGCTCTGGAAACACCATATATTTT
clone_size: .; d_call: .; j_call: TRBJ1-5; v_call: TRBV9; cdr3_aa: CASSETVSNQPQHF; cdr3_nt: TGTGCCAGCAGCGAGACAGTTAGCAATCAGCCCCAGCATTTT
clone_size: .; d_call: TRBD1; j_call: TRBJ2-3; v_call: TRBV29-1; cdr3_aa: CSVVDRAGTDTQYF; cdr3_nt: TGCAGCGTTGTTGACAGGGCTGGGACAGATACGCAGTATTTT
clone_size: .; d_call: TRBD2; j_call: TRBJ2-3; v_call: TRBV5-4; cdr3_aa: CASSLASGGAKDTQYF; cdr3_nt: TGTGCCAGCAGCTTGGCTAGCGGGGGGGCCAAGGATACGCAGTATTTT
clone_size: .; d_call: TRBD1; j_call: TRBJ2-7; v_call: TRBV5-5; cdr3_aa: CASSLTGGFSYEQYF; cdr3_nt: TGTGCCAGCAGCTTGACAGGGGGCTTTTCCTACGAGCAGTACTTC
clone_size: .; d_call: TRBD1; j_call: TRBJ2-7; v_call: TRBV2; cdr3_aa: CASSVDPEGASSYEQYF; cdr3_nt: TGTGCCAGCAGTGTGGACCCCGAGGGGGCTAGCTCCTACGAGCAGTACTTC
clone_size: .; d_call: .; j_call: TRBJ2-7; v_call: TRBV5-8; cdr3_aa: CASSPRVGGYEQYF; cdr3_nt: TGTGCCAGCAGCCCGAGGGTGGGGGGCTACGAGCAGTACTTC
clone_size: .; d_call: TRBD1; j_call: TRBJ2-7; v_call: TRBV7-8; cdr3_aa: CASSPTQGMYEQYF; cdr3_nt: TGTGCCAGCAGCCCGACACAGGGGATGTACGAGCAGTACTTC
clone_size: .; d_call: .; j_call: TRBJ2-5; v_call: TRBV11-3; cdr3_aa: CASTPGGNQETQYF; cdr3_nt: TGTGCCAGCACCCCAGGTGGAAACCAAGAGACCCAGTACTTC
clone_size: .; d_call: TRBD1; j_call: TRBJ1-5; v_call: TRBV4-2; cdr3_aa: CASSQKWDRAPYSNQPQHF; cdr3_nt: TGTGCCAGCAGCCAGAAGTGGGACAGAGCTCCTTATAGCAATCAGCCCCAGCATTTT
clone_size: once; d_call: .; j_call: TRBJ2-7; v_call: TRBV7-9; cdr3_aa: CASSFTGEQYF; cdr3_nt: TGTGCCAGCAGTTTCACCGGCGAGCAGTACTTC
clone_size: .; d_call: .; j_call: TRBJ1-1; v_call: TRBV3-1/TRBV3-2; cdr3_aa: CASSHAQGSTEAFF; cdr3_nt: TGTGCCAGCAGTCATGCCCAGGGGAGCACTGAAGCTTTCTTT
clone_size: .; d_call: .; j_call: TRBJ1-4; v_call: TRBV5-6; cdr3_aa: CASSRPLGTNEKLFF; cdr3_nt: TGTGCCAGCAGCCGCCCTCTAGGAACTAATGAAAAACTGTTTTTT
clone_size: few; d_call: TRBD1; j_call: TRBJ1-6; v_call: TRBV5-1; cdr3_aa: CASSLGGQYNSPLHF; cdr3_nt: TGCGCCAGCAGCTTGGGGGGACAGTATAATTCACCCCTCCACTTT
clone_size: .; d_call: .; j_call: TRBJ2-7; v_call: TRBV18; cdr3_aa: CASSPGHLRIYEQYF; cdr3_nt: TGTGCCAGCTCACCGGGGCATTTACGAATTTACGAGCAGTACTTC
clone_size: .; d_call: .; j_call: TRBJ2-3; v_call: TRBV2; cdr3_aa: CASIGGGPPQYF; cdr3_nt: TGTGCCAGCATTGGGGGGGGGCCTCCGCAGTATTTT
clone_size: .; d_call: TRBD1; j_call: TRBJ2-7; v_call: TRBV10-3; cdr3_aa: CAITNRGSSYEQYF; cdr3_nt: TGTGCCATCACGAACAGGGGGAGCTCCTACGAGCAGTACTTC
clone_size: .; d_call: .; j_call: TRBJ1-1; v_call: TRBV3-1/TRBV3-2; cdr3_aa: CASSRLQGEAFF; cdr3_nt: TGTGCCAGCAGCCGCCTACAGGGAGAAGCTTTCTTT
clone_size: .; d_call: TRBD2; j_call: TRBJ2-7; v_call: TRBV27; cdr3_aa: CASSQERGLAGVRPYEQYF; cdr3_nt: TGTGCCAGTTCCCAGGAGAGGGGACTAGCGGGGGTCCGGCCCTACGAGCAGTACTTC
clone_size: .; d_call: TRBD2; j_call: TRBJ2-2; v_call: TRBV4-2; cdr3_aa: CASSPASGFPGELFF; cdr3_nt: TGTGCCAGCAGCCCTGCTAGCGGTTTCCCCGGGGAGCTGTTTTTT